Sequencing of this T cell receptor (beta chain) was carried out in a study of T-cell reconstitution after alpha-beta-depleted transplantation in children. Preparation of the TCRbeta library used unique molecular identifiers. TCRdb analysed the PCR reads with MiXCR anew, one entry per CDR3 protein. Of approximately 800,000 distinct CDR3 sequences in the sample, approximately 15% were seen once. Study-level results: As was reported, about two months after transplant, alpha-beta T cells came from several hundred expanded graft clones. After transplant, high TCRbeta diversity at day 60 in some patients arose from surviving recipient T cells and thymic progenitors. A year had passed since transplant, and T-cell counts and diversity by then came mostly from newly produced T cells.

This clonotype was counted at least ten times. Its antigen is not known. The germline V gene encodes CDR1 LGHDT and CDR2 YNNKEL (reference sequence). V was trimmed by 0 bases and J by 9 bases, leaving 24 bases between them. This CDR3 comprises 18 residues. The chain links TRBV3-1 to TRBJ2-1; the D call may be TRBD1 or TRBD2 (5 bases each). This receptor was identified in a male patient under 18 who had a stem cell transplant for acute lymphoblastic leukemia, so the T cells may come from the graft donor. The sample in question was PBMCs, mostly from graft donor cells, obtained 360 days after TCRalphabeta/CD19-depleted stem cell transplant. The CDR3 DNA reads as TGTGCCAGCAGCCAAGAAACGACCCGAGGGGCCTTTTACGGTGAGCAGTTCTTC. Protein sequence: CASSQETTRGAFYGEQFF.